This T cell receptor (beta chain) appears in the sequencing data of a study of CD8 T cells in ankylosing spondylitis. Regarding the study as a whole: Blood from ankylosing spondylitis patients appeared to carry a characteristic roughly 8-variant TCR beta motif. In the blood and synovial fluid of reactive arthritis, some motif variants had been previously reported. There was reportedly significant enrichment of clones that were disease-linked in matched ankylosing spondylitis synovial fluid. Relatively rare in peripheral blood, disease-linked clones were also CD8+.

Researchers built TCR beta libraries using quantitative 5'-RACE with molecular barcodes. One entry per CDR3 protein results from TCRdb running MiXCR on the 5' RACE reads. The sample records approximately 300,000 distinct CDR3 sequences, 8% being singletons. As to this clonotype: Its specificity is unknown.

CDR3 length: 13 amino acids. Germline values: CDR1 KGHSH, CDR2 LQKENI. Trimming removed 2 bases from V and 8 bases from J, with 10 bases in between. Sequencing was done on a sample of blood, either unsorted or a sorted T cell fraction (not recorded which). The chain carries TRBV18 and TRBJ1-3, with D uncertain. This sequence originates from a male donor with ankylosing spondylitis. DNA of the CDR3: TGTGCCAGCTCACCAGGCCACGGGTACACCATATATTTT. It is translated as CASSPGHGYTIYF.